This T cell receptor (beta chain) comes out of a study of post-analysis software for immune sequencing data. Findings of the study overall: TRBV segments more frequent in patients than in controls numbered roughly 5 and included TRBV5-6, TRBV5-1 and TRBV20-1. Multiple sclerosis was associated with a significant reduction in normalized Chao1 diversity relative to controls.

Unique molecular identifiers had been added to the TCR beta cDNA libraries. TCRdb reprocessed the PCR reads with MiXCR, giving one entry per CDR3 protein. The sample lists roughly 650,000 distinct CDR3 sequences, 59% seen once, with about 11% in the top ten. CDR1 is SGHRS, CDR2 YFSETQ, per germline. V lost 4 bases, J lost 3 bases, and 15 bases lay in between. The CDR3 sequence is 15 residues long. This clonotype was detected a few times. Its matching antigen is unknown. The TCR sequence derives from a girl aged 2-10 years with multiple sclerosis. The rearrangement uses TRBV5-1 and TRBJ2-3; D is uncertain. The sample taken for sequencing was blood. CDR3 loop: CASSRFEVGTDTQYF. The CDR3 coding sequence is TGCGCCAGCAGCCGTTTCGAGGTAGGAACAGATACGCAGTATTTT.